This entry lists 24 T cell receptor beta chains sequenced from one sample in a study of T-cell memory formation after mild COVID-19. TCRdb redid the calling of the 5' RACE reads with MiXCR, one entry per CDR3 protein. The sample has roughly 130,000 distinct CDR3 sequences, 5% to 6.5% seen once; the top ten hold roughly 2%. The source material was PBMCs or a T cell subset sorted from them (not recorded which). The receptors here all came from an adult woman who had mild COVID-19 (a few samples of this study predate the infection). Cell type and time point are not known.

This clonotype was seen a few times. This chain connects TRBV29-1 to TRBJ2-7; no firm D call. The V end was cut by 6 bases, the J end by 4 bases, with 10 bases between. Germline-derived CDR1 and CDR2 are SQVTM and ANQGSEA. CDR3 length equals 11 residues. CDR3 sequence reads: CSVGDSYEQYF. The CDR3 DNA sequence: TGCAGCGTGGGCGACTCATACGAGCAGTACTTC.

This clonotype was counted ten times or more. This chain connects TRBV7-9 to TRBJ1-1; 8 bases agree with TRBD1. Trimming at V came to 6 bases and at J to 1 base, leaving 7 bases not matched to a gene. Germline V CDR1 and CDR2: SEHNR, FQNEAQ (reference sequence). The CDR3 consists of 15 residues. The CDR3 protein is CASSHPRGPNTEAFF. The DNA of the CDR3 is TGTGCCAGCAGTCACCCCAGGGGGCCGAACACTGAAGCTTTCTTT.

This clonotype has a handful of counts. The rearrangement uses TRBV4-2 and TRBJ2-3, with 9 positions matching TRBD2. The CDR3 extends over 17 amino acids. The trim removed 0 bases at V and 4 bases at J, leaving 8 bases unmatched. Germline V gene sequence: CDR1 LGHNA, CDR2 YNFKEQ. The CDR3 coding sequence is TGTGCCAGCAGCCAAGAGTTAGGAGCGGGAGGCCCAGATACGCAGTATTTT. As protein: CASSQELGAGGPDTQYF.

This clonotype was detected ten times or more. This rearrangement joins TRBV12-3 or TRBV12-4 to TRBJ2-1; D ambiguous. Deletions cut 2 bases from V and 2 bases from J, with 4 bases between. This CDR3 region has 13 residues. The DNA of the CDR3 is TGTGCCAGCAGTTTATCAACCTACAATGAGCAGTTCTTC. Protein product: CASSLSTYNEQFF.

The chain links TRBV20-1 to TRBJ2-7, with TRBD1 identical over 9 bases. J gave up 4 bases and V 3 bases, and 10 bases lay outside the gene matches. Germline-derived CDR1 and CDR2 are DFQATT and SNEGSKA (reference sequence). This CDR3 has 15 residues. The CDR3, as DNA: TGCAGTGCTAGTGATGCCGGGACAGGGAAATACGAGCAGTACTTC. This codes for CSASDAGTGKYEQYF.

This clonotype was counted only a few times. The V and J genes are TRBV2 and TRBJ2-4; 9 positions match TRBD2. Per germline, CDR1 SNHLY and CDR2 FYNNEI. V was clipped by 6 bases and J by 0 bases; unmatched bases: 9. The CDR3 contains 17 residues. The CDR3 region has the DNA TGTGCCAGCAGGGGAGGGCTAGCGGGGAGAGCCAAAAACATTCAGTACTTC. Translated, it gives CASRGGLAGRAKNIQYF.

This clonotype was found many times. V gene TRBV6-5 combines with J gene TRBJ2-7, with D perhaps assigned TRBD1 or TRBD2 (6 bases each). Germline assignment: CDR1 MNHEY and CDR2 SVGAGI. Trimming cost V 6 bases and J 1 base, with 13 bases left between them. The CDR3 sequence is 14 residues long. CDR3 sequence: CASRSRGGSYEQYF. CDR3 DNA sequence: TGTGCCAGCAGGTCCAGGGGAGGATCCTACGAGCAGTACTTC.

This clonotype has a count of ten or more. The genes are TRBV7-9 and TRBJ2-7; D ambiguous. CDR3 size: 12 residues. Trimming pared 6 bases from V and 5 bases from J, leaving 11 bases between. Germline values: CDR1 SEHNR, CDR2 FQNEAQ (reference sequence). In DNA form, the CDR3 reads TGTGCCAGCAGGGCGTTAAGCCACGAGCAGTACTTC. Encoded protein: CASRALSHEQYF.

V is TRBV4-1 and J is TRBJ1-1, with 7 bases matching TRBD1. The germline gives CDR1 MGHRA, CDR2 YSYEKL. The CDR3 contains 14 residues. The ends lost 4 bases at V and 1 base at J; junction bases unmatched: 3. Here the CDR3 DNA reads TGCGCCAGCAGCCGTCGGACAGGGAACACTGAAGCTTTCTTT. Translating it yields CASSRRTGNTEAFF.

This clonotype was observed a few times. The V gene is TRBV7-9, the J gene TRBJ2-1, with 11 bases lining up with TRBD2. The CDR3 has 17 residues. J gave up 8 bases and V 1 base, and 10 bases lay outside the gene matches. Germline V CDR1 and CDR2: SEHNR, FQNEAQ (reference sequence). The CDR3 loop is CASSLERLLAGGYEQFF. DNA for the CDR3: TGTGCCAGCAGCTTAGAGCGGCTCCTAGCGGGAGGATATGAGCAGTTCTTC.

This clonotype appeared a few times. The chain carries TRBV24-1 and TRBJ2-1; D is undetermined. The V and J ends lost 2 bases and 1 base respectively, with 11 bases between them. The CDR3 has 16 amino acids. Germline CDR1 reads KGHDR; CDR2 reads SFDVKD. CDR3 DNA: TGTGCCACCAGTGATTCCCTCTTAGTTTCCTACAATGAGCAGTTCTTC. The encoded protein is CATSDSLLVSYNEQFF.

This clonotype was seen more than once but under ten times. The chain employs TRBV25-1 and TRBJ1-2; D may be TRBD1 (5 bases). The CDR3 has 15 amino acids. Trimming pared 2 bases from V and 2 bases from J, leaving 12 bases between. Germline CDR1 and CDR2: MGHDK and SYGVNS. CDR3 amino acids: CASSEGAVQNYGYTF. In DNA, the CDR3 is TGTGCCAGCAGTGAAGGGGCAGTACAAAACTATGGCTACACCTTC.

The V and J genes are TRBV4-1 and TRBJ1-1; no clear D gene. The CDR3 consists of 18 residues. Germline CDR1 MGHRA, CDR2 YSYEKL. Trimming pared 4 bases from V and 1 base from J, leaving 22 bases between. The CDR3 is CASSLKSHSLTENTEAFF. The CDR3 DNA sequence: TGCGCCAGCAGCCTCAAGTCCCACTCCCTTACAGAGAACACTGAAGCTTTCTTT.

This clonotype was observed a few times. The chain carries TRBV7-9 and TRBJ2-1, with D uncertain. CDR1 SEHNR and CDR2 FQNEAQ come from the germline V gene (reference sequence). Trimming removed 2 bases from V and 7 bases from J, with 9 bases in between. CDR3 length equals 13 residues. CDR3 DNA: TGTGCCAGCAGCTTATCTAGGATGAATGAGCAGTTCTTC. It is translated as CASSLSRMNEQFF.

CDR3 bases: TGCAGTGCTAGTTCTGATCCTCAAAGGGCCTACGAGCAGTACTTC. It translates to CSASSDPQRAYEQYF. The V gene is TRBV20-1, the J gene TRBJ2-7; D remains ambiguous. There are 15 residues in the CDR3. V shed 3 bases and J shed 2 bases, with 17 bases lying between them. Germline V gene lookup returns CDR1 DFQATT and CDR2 SNEGSKA (reference sequence).

This clonotype was observed a few times. The chain is built from TRBV12-5 and TRBJ2-2; 7 bases fit TRBD2. J gave up 6 bases and V 0 bases, and 7 bases lay outside the gene matches. The germline gives CDR1 LGHNT, CDR2 FRNRAP. The CDR3 totals 16 residues. CDR3 nucleotides: TGTGCTAGTGGTTTGGTATTAGGACTAGGATCCGGGGAGCTGTTTTTT. Protein sequence: CASGLVLGLGSGELFF. The full variable domain, with the rest looked up from reference TRBV12-5 and TRBJ2-2, is DARVTQTPRHKVTEMGQEVTMRCQPILGHNTVFWYRQTMMQGLELLAYFRNRAPLDDSGMPKDRFSAEMPDATLATLKIQPSEPRDSAVYFCASGLVLGLGSGELFFGEGSRLTVL.

This clonotype has a handful of counts. The rearrangement links TRBV5-1 to TRBJ2-3; D unresolved. The CDR3 has 12 residues. The V and J ends lost 4 bases and 6 bases respectively, with 9 bases between them. Germline CDR1 and CDR2: SGHRS and YFSETQ. The CDR3 loop is CASSREPDTQYF. The CDR3, as DNA: TGCGCCAGCAGCAGGGAACCTGATACGCAGTATTTT. Looking up the rest from reference TRBV5-1 and TRBJ2-3 gives the full variable domain: KAGVTQTPRYLIKTRGQQVTLSCSPISGHRSVSWYQQTPGQGLQFLFEYFSETQRNKGNFPGRFSGRQFSNSRSEMNVSTLELGDSALYLCASSREPDTQYFGPGTRLTVL.

The chain employs TRBV18 and TRBJ1-1, with a weak D call TRBD1 (6 bases). This CDR3 is 11 amino acids long. CDR1 and CDR2 (germline): KGHSH, LQKENI. Between the trimmed V and J ends, which lost 8 bases and 11 bases, there was a span of 15 bases. The CDR3 DNA sequence: TGTGCCAGCATAACAGGGAAACGCGCTTTCTTT. Its protein is CASITGKRAFF.

This clonotype has more than one count but fewer than ten. The V and J genes are TRBV25-1 and TRBJ2-1; 10 bases are shared with TRBD1. This CDR3 comprises 16 residues. In germline, CDR1 is MGHDK, CDR2 SYGVNS. V lost 6 bases and J lost 8; bases outside the gene matches: 13. CDR3 nucleotides: TGTGCCAGCAGCCCCCCCGGGACAGGGGCATTCGATGAGCAGTTCTTC. The encoded protein is CASSPPGTGAFDEQFF.

This clonotype was seen ten or more times. This chain joins TRBV15 and TRBJ1-4; D perhaps matches TRBD1 (5 bases). V gave up 0 bases and J gave up 12 bases, with 23 bases separating them. CDR1 LNHNV and CDR2 YYDKDF come from the germline V gene (reference sequence). This CDR3 has 17 residues. In DNA, the CDR3 is TGTGCCACCAGCAGAGATCCCGGGACGGCGGCTATGGGAGAACTGTTTTTT. Amino acid sequence: CATSRDPGTAAMGELFF.

This clonotype was counted only a few times. V is TRBV6-5 and J is TRBJ2-3; 13 nucleotides line up with TRBD2. From germline, CDR1 is MNHEY and CDR2 SVGAGI. The ends lost 3 bases at V and 6 bases at J; junction bases unmatched: 12. The CDR3 runs 18 residues. CDR3 loop: CASSYTGTSGMRVDTQYF. The CDR3, as DNA: TGTGCCAGCAGTTATACCGGGACTAGCGGGATGAGGGTGGATACGCAGTATTTT.

V gene TRBV5-1 combines with J gene TRBJ2-5, with D possibly being TRBD1 or TRBD2 (6 bases each). Trimming pared 4 bases from V and 1 base from J, leaving 14 bases between. From germline, CDR1 is SGHRS and CDR2 YFSETQ. The CDR3 has 15 amino acids. The CDR3 DNA is TGCGCCAGCAGCCCCCAGCCGGGGGCCCAAGAGACCCAGTACTTC. This codes for CASSPQPGAQETQYF.

This clonotype was seen only a few times. This chain joins TRBV20-1 and TRBJ2-5; 7 positions agree with TRBD2. V shed 1 base, J shed 5 bases, and the junction held 7 bases outside the gene matches. The germline V gene has CDR1 DFQATT and CDR2 SNEGSKA (reference sequence). The CDR3 extends over 14 amino acids. The DNA of the CDR3 is TGCAGTGCTAGAGGGAATAGCGGGCCTGAGACCCAGTACTTC. It codes for CSARGNSGPETQYF.

The V call is TRBV10-3, the J call TRBJ2-5; possibly TRBD1 for D (6 bases). Trimming took 6 bases from V and 1 from J, leaving 9 bases between them. Germline V gene lookup returns CDR1 ENHRY and CDR2 SYGVKD. CDR3 length equals 13 residues. CDR3 residues: CAIRQGPQETQYF. DNA of the CDR3: TGTGCCATCAGACAGGGCCCCCAAGAGACCCAGTACTTC.